The clone carrying this T cell receptor beta chain showed up just a few times. Its specificity is not known. This CDR3 is built from 15 residues. The germline V gene encodes CDR1 MNHNY and CDR2 SVGAGI (reference sequence). The V gene end was trimmed by 5 bases and the J gene end by 2 bases; junction bases not matched to a gene: 4. This record belongs to a study of cytomegalovirus exposure and HLA in healthy donors. Study-level points and caveats: A few CMV-associated chains proved CMV antigen-specific in vitro. As a later analysis showed, a missense DCLRE1C variant was linked to trimming of TCR beta V- and J-genes. The authors later found TCR association rates varying by HLA locus, with DRB1 most and HLA-C fewest.

PCR amplification relied on 60 Vbeta primers (plus 13 Jbeta primers). The assay was immunoSEQ multiplex PCR, and TCRdb's table has in-frame clones only and misses some. This sample has about 73,000 clones, with 75% found just once. This rearrangement joins TRBV6-6 to TRBJ1-5; TRBD1 aligns across 9 bases. Sequenced material: PBMCs. This TCR was sampled from a man aged 70-80 years in good health and CMV-seronegative. The CDR3 region has the DNA TGTGCCAGCAGTCTCCGGGACAGGGGCAATCAGCCCCAGCATTTT. This codes for CASSLRDRGNQPQHF.